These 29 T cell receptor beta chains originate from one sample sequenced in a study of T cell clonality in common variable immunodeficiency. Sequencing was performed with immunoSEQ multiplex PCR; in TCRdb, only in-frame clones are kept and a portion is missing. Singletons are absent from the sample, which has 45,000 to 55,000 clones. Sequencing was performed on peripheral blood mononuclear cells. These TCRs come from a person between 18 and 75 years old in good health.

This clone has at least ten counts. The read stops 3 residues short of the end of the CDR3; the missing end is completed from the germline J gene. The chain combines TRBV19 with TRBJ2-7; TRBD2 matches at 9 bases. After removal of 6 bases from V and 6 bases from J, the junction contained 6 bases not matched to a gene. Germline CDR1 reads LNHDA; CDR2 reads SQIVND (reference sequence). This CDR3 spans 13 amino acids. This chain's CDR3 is CASRGTSSGEQYF. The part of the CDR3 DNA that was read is TGTGCCAGTAGGGGGACTAGCTCTGGCGAG.

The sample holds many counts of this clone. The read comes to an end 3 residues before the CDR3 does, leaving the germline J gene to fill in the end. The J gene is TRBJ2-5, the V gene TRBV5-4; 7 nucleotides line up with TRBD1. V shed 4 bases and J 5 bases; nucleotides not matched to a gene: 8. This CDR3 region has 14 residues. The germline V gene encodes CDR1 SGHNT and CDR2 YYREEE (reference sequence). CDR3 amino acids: CASSTLQGTETQYF. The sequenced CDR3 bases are TGTGCCAGCAGCACACTACAGGGGACGGAGACC.

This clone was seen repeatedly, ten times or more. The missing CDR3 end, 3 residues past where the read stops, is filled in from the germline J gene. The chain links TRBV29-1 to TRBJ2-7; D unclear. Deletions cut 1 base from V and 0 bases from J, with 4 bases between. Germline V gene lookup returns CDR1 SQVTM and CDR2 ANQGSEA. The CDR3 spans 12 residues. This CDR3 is CSVEGLSYEQYF. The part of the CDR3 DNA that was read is TGCAGCGTTGAAGGGCTCTCCTACGAG.

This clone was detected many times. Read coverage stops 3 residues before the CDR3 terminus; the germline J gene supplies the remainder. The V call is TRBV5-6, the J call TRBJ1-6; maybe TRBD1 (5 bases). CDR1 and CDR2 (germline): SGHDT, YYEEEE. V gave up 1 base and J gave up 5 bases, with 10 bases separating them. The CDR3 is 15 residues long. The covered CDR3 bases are TGTGCCAGCAGCTTGCTTTCCAGGGATAATTCACCC. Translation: CASSLLSRDNSP. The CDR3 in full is CASSLLSRDNSPLHF.

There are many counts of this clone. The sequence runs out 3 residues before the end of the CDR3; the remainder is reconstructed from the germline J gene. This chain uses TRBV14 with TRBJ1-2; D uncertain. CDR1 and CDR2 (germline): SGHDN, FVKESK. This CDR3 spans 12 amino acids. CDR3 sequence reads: CASSLATGGYTF. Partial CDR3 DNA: TGTGCCAGCAGCCTAGCGACTGGAGGC.

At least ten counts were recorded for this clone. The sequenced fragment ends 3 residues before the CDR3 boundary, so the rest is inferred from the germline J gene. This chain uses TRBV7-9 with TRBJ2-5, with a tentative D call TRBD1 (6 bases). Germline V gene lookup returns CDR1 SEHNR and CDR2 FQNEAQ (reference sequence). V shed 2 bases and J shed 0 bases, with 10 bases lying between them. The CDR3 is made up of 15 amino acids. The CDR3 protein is CASSLNRDNQETQYF. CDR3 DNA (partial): TGTGCCAGCAGCTTAAACCGGGACAACCAAGAGACC.

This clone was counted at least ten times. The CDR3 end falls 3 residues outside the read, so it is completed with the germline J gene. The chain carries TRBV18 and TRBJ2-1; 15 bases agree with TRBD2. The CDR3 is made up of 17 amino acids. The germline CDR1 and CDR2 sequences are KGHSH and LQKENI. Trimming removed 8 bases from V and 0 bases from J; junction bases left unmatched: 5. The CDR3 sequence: CASTGLAGGDSYNEQFF. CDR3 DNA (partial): TGTGCCAGCACTGGACTAGCGGGAGGGGACTCCTACAATGAG.

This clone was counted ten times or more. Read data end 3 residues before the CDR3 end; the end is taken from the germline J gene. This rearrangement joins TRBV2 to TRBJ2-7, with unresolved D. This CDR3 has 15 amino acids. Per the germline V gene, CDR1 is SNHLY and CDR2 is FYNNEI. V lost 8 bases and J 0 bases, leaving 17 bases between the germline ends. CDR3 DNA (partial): TGTGCCAGCTTCCTAGAGCCCTTGGGCTCCTACGAG. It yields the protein CASFLEPLGSYE. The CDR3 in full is CASFLEPLGSYEQYF.

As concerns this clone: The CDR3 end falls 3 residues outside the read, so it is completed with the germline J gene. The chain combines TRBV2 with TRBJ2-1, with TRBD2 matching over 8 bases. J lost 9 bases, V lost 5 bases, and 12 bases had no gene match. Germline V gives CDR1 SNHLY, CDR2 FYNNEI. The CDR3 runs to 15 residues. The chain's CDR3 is CASSRKPGLVGEQFF. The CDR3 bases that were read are TGTGCCAGCAGTCGGAAACCGGGACTAGTTGGTGAG.

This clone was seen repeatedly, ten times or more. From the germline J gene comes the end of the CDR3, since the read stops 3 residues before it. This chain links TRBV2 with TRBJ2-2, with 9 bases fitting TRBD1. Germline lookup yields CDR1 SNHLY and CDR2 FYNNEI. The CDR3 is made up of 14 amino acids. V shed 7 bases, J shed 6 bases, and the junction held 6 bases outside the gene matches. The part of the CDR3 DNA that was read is TGTGCCAGCAAGTGGACAGGGGTACCCGGGGAG. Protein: CASKWTGVPGE. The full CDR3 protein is CASKWTGVPGELFF.

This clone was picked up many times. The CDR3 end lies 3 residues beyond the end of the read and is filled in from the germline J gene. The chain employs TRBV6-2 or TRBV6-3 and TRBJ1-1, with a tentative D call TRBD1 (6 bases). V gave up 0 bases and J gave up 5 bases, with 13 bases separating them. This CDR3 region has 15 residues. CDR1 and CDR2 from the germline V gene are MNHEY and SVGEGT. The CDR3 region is CASSYSTQGGTEAFF. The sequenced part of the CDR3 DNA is TGTGCCAGCAGTTACTCGACACAGGGTGGTACTGAA.

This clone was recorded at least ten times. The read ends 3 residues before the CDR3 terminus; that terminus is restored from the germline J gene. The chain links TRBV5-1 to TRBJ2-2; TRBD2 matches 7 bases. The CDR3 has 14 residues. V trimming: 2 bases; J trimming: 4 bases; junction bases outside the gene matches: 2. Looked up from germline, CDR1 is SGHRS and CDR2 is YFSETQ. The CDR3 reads CASSLGGGTGELFF. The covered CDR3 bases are TGCGCCAGCAGCTTAGGCGGGGGCACCGGGGAG.

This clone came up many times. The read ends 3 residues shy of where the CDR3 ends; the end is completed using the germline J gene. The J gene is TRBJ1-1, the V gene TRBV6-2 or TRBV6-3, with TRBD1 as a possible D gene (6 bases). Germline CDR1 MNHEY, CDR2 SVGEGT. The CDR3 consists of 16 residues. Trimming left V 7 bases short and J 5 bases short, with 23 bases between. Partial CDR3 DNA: TGTGCCAGCATCAAACCCCTGGGCAGGGGAAAGACTGAA. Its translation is CASIKPLGRGKTE. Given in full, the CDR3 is CASIKPLGRGKTEAFF.

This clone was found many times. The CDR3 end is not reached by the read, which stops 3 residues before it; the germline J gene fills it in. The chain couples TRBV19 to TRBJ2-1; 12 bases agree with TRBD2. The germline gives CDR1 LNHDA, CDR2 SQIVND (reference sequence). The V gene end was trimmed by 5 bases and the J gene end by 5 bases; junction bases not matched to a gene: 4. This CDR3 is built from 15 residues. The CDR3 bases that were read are TGTGCCAGTAGTCGGGGACTAGCGGGCCACAATGAG. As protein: CASSRGLAGHNE. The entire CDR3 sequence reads CASSRGLAGHNEQFF.

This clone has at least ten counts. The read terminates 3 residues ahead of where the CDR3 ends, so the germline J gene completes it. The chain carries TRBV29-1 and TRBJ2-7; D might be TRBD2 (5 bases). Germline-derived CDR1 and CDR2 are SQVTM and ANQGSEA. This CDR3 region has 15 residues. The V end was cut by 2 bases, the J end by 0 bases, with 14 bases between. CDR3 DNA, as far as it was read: TGCAGCGTTGAAACTCGGACTGCTAGCTCCTACGAG. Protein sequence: CSVETRTASSYE. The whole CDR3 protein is CSVETRTASSYEQYF.

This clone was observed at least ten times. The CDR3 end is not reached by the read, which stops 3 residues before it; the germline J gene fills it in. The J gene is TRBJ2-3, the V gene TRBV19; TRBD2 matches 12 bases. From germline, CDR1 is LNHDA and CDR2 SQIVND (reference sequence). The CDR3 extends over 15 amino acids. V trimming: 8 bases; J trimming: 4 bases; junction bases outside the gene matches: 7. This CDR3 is CASRPTSGSADTQYF. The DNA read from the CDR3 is TGTGCCAGTCGTCCGACTAGCGGGAGTGCAGATACG.

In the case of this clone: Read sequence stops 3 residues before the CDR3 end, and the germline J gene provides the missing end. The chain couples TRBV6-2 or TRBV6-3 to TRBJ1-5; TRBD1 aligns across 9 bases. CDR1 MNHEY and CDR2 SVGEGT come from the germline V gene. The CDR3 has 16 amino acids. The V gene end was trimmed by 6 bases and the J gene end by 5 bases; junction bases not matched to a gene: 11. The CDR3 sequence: CASRTQGAGVDQPQHF. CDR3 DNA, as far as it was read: TGTGCCAGCAGAACACAGGGGGCGGGCGTTGATCAGCCC.

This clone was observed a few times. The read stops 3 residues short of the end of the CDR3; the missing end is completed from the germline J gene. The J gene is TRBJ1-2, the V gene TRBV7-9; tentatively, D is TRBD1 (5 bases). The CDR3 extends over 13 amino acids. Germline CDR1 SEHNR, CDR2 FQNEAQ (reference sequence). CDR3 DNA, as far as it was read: TGTGCCAGCAGACCGGACACCCATAAGGGC. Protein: CASRPDTHKG. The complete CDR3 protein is CASRPDTHKGYTF.

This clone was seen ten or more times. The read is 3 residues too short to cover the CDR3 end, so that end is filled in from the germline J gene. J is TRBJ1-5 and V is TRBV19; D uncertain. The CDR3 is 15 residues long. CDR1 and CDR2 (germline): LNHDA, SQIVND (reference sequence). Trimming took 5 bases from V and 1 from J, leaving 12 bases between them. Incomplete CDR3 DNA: TGTGCCAGTAGTTCAATGGTCCGGAGCAATCAGCCC. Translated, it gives CASSSMVRSNQP. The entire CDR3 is CASSSMVRSNQPQHF.

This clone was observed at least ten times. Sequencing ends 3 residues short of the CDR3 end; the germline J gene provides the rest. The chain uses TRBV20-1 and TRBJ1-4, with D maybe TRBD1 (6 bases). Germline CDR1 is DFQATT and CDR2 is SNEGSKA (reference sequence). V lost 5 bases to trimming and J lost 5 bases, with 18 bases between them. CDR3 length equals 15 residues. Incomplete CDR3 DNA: TGCAGTGCTCGCTTTCCGGGACACGCCAATGAAAAA. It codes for CSARFPGHANEK. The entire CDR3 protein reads CSARFPGHANEKLFF.

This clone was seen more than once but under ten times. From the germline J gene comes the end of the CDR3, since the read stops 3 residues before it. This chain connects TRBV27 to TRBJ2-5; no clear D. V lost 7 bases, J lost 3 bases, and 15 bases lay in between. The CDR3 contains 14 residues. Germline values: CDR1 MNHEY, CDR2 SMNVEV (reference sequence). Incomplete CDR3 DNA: TGTGCCAGCAATCCTTCCGGGTTGAAAGAGACC. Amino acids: CASNPSGLKET. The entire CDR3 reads CASNPSGLKETQYF.

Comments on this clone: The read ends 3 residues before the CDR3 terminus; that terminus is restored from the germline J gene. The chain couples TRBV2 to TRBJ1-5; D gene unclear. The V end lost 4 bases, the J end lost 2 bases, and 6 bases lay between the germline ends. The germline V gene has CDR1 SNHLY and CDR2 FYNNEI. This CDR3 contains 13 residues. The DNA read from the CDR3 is TGTGCCAGCAGTGCCCCGGGCAATCAGCCC. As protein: CASSAPGNQP. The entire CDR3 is CASSAPGNQPQHF.

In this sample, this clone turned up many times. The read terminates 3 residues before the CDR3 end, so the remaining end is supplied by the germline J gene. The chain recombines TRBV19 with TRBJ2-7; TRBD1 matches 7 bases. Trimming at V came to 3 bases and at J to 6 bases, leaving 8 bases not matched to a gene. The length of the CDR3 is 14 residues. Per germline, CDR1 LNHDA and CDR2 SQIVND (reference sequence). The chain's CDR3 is CASSIRDSLREQYF. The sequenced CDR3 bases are TGTGCCAGTAGTATCCGGGACAGTCTACGCGAG.

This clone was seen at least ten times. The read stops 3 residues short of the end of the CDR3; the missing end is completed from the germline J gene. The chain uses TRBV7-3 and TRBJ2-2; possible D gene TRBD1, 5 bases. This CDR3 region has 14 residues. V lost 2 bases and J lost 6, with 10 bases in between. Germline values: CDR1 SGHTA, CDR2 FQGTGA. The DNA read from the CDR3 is TGTGCCAGCAGCTTACAGGGTCCCTCCGGGGAG. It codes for CASSLQGPSGE. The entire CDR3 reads CASSLQGPSGELFF.

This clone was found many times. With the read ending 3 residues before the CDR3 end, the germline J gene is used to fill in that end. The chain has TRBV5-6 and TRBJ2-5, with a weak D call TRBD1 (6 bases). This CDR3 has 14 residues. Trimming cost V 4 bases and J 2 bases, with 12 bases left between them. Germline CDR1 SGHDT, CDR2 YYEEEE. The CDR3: CASSTRQAQETQYF. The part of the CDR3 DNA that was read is TGTGCCAGCAGCACCCGACAGGCTCAAGAGACC.

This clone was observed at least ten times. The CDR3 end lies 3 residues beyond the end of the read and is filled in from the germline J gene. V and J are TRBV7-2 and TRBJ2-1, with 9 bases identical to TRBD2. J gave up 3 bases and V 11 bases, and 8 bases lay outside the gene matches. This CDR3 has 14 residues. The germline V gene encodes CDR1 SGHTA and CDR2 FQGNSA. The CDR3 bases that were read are TGTGCCTGTCATAGCGGGGGCGACTACAATGAG. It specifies CACHSGGDYNE. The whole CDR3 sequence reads CACHSGGDYNEQFF. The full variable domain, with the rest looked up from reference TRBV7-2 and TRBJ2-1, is GAGVSQSPSNKVTEKGKDVELRCDPISGHTALYWYRQSLGQGLEFLIYFQGNSAPDKSGLPSDRFSAERTGGSVSTLTIQRTQQEDSAVYLCACHSGGDYNEQFFGPGTRLTVL.

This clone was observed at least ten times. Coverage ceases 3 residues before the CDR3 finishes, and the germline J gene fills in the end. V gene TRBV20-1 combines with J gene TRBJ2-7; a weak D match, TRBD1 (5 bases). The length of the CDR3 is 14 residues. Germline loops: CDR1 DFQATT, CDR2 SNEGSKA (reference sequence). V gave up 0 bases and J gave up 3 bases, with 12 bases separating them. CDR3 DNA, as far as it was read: TGCAGTGCTAGAGAGTTGCGGCAGGGCTACGAG. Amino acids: CSARELRQGYE. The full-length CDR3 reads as CSARELRQGYEQYF.

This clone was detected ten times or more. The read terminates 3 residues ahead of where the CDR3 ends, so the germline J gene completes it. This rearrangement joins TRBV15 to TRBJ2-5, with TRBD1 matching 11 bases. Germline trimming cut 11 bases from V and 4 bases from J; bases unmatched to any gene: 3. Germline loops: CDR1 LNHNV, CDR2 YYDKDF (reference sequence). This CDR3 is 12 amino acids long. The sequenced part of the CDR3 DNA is TGTGCCGCTGGGACAGGGGGAGAGACC. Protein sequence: CAAGTGGET. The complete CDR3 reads CAAGTGGETQYF. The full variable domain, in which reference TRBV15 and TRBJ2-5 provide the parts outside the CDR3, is DAMVIQNPRYQVTQFGKPVTLSCSQTLNHNVMYWYQQKSSQAPKLLFHYYDKDFNNEADTPDNFQSRRPNTSFCFLDIRSPGLGDTAMYLCAAGTGGETQYFGPGTRLLVL.

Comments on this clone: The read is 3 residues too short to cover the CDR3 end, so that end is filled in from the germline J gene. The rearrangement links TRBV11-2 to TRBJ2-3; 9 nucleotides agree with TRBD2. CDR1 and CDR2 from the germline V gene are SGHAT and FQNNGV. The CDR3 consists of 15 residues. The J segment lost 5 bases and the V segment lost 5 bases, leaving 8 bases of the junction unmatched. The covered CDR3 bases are TGTGCCAGCAGCCTTGCGGGAGGGCGAGGAGATACG. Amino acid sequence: CASSLAGGRGDT. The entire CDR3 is CASSLAGGRGDTQYF.